This paragraph covers one T cell receptor (beta chain) sequence. Trimming removed 1 base from V and 0 bases from J, with 15 bases in between. CDR1 and CDR2 (germline): MNHNS, SASEGT. The CDR3 runs to 17 residues. This entry comes from a study of blood T cell repertoires in COVID-19. Here immunoSEQ multiplex PCR was the method, and the copy in TCRdb shows in-frame clones only, minus some. The sample contains about 210,000 clones, 89% of which appear only once. The chain links TRBV6-1 to TRBJ1-1; no clear D. Sequenced material: peripheral blood. The sequence was obtained from a middle-aged woman with acute or convalescent COVID-19. As DNA, the CDR3 is TGTGCCAGCAGTGAAGGAGCGGGATTTACCATGAACACTGAAGCTTTCTTT. Amino acids: CASSEGAGFTMNTEAFF.